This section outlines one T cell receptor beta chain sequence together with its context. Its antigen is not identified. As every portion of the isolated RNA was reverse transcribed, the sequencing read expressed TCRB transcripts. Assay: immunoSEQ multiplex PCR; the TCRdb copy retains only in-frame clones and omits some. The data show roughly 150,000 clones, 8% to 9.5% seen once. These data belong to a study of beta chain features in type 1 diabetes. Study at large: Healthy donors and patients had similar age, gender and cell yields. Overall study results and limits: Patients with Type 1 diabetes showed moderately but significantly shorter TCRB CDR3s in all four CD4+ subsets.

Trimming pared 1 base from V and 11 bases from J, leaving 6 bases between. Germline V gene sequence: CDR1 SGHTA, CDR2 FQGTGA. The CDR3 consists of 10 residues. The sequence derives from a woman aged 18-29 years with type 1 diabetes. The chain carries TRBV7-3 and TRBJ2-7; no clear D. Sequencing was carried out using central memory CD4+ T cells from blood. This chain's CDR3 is CASSLNPEYF. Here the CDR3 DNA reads TGTGCCAGCAGCTTAAATCCAGAGTACTTC.